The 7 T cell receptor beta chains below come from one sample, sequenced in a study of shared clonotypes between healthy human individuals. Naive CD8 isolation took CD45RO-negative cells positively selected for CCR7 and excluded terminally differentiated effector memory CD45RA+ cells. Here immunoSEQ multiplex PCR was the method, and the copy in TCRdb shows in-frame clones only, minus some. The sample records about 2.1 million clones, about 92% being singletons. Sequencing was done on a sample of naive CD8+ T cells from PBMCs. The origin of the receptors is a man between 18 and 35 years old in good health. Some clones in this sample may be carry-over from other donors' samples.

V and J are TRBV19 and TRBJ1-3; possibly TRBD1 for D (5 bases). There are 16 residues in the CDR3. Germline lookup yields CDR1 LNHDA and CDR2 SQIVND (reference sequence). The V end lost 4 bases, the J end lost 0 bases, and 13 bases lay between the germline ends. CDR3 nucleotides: TGTGCCAGTAGTACCCGGGGACCGAGCTCTGGAAACACCATATATTTT. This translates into CASSTRGPSSGNTIYF.

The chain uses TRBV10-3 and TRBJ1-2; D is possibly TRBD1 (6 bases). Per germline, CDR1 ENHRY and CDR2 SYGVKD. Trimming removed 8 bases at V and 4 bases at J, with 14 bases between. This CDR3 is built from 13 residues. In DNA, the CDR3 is TGTGCCATCCACGGGACATTAGGCTATGGCTACACCTTC. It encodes CAIHGTLGYGYTF.

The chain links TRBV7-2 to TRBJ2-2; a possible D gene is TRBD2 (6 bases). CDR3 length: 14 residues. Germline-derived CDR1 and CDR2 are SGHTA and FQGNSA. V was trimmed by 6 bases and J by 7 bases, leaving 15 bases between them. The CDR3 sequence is CASRILARNGELFF. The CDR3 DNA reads TGTGCCAGCAGGATCCTAGCGCGTAACGGGGAGCTGTTTTTT. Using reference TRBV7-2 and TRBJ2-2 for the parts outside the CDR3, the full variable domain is GAGVSQSPSNKVTEKGKDVELRCDPISGHTALYWYRQSLGQGLEFLIYFQGNSAPDKSGLPSDRFSAERTGGSVSTLTIQRTQQEDSAVYLCASRILARNGELFFGEGSRLTVL.

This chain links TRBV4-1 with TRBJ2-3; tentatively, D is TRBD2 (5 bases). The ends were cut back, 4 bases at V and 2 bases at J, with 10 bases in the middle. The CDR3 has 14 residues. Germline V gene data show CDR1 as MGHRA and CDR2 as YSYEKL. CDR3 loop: CASSPSGSTDTQYF. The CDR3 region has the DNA TGCGCCAGCAGCCCCAGCGGATCCACAGATACGCAGTATTTT.

Here the CDR3 reads CSVERLSGDWTGELFF. CDR3 nucleotide sequence: TGCAGCGTGGAGAGACTATCCGGGGATTGGACCGGGGAGCTGTTTTTT. The chain is built from TRBV29-1 and TRBJ2-2, with D possibly TRBD2 on 5 matching bases. The CDR3 has 16 residues. V lost 6 bases, J lost 5 bases, and 22 bases lay in between. Germline V CDR1 and CDR2: SQVTM, ANQGSEA.

The CDR3 spells CASSFSGTGGMNTEAFF. CDR3 DNA: TGTGCCAGCAGCTTCTCCGGGACAGGAGGCATGAACACTGAAGCTTTCTTT. The chain recombines TRBV11-1 with TRBJ1-1; 8 bases map to TRBD1. The germline V gene has CDR1 SGHAT and CDR2 FQDESV (reference sequence). The CDR3 covers 17 residues. Trimming cost V 3 bases and J 0 bases; bases outside gene matches: 9.

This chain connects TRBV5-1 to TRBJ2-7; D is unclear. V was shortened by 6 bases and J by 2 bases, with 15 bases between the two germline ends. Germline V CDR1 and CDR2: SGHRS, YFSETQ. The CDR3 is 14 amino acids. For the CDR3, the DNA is TGCGCCAGCAACTTAGGGTACCCCACCTACGAGCAGTACTTC. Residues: CASNLGYPTYEQYF.